This T cell receptor (beta chain) was documented in a study of control samples from healthy donors and cancer patients. Generated by immunoSEQ multiplex PCR, the TCRdb table keeps only in-frame clones and is missing some. The sample gives tens of thousands of clones, 90% to 95% of which show up once; over 1.3% is in the top ten. The sequence came from a woman in her 30s in good health. The sample comprised blood.

The CDR3 sequence: CASSTQGPTNYGYTF. CDR3 DNA: TGTGCCAGCAGCACCCAGGGACCAACAAACTATGGCTACACCTTC. The chain recombines TRBV28 with TRBJ1-2; TRBD1 is a possible D gene (5 bases). Per germline, CDR1 MDHEN and CDR2 SYDVKM. Trimming removed 6 bases at V and 2 bases at J, with 16 bases between. CDR3 length: 15 amino acids.